The rows below give T cell receptor beta chains drawn from one sample of a study of cytomegalovirus exposure and HLA in healthy donors. Using immunoSEQ multiplex PCR, the repertoire was profiled, and TCRdb retains in-frame clones only, with some absent. The sample lists approximately 160,000 clones, approximately 80% occurring once. The specimen sequenced was PBMCs. All receptors derive from a man between 18 and 35 years old in good health and CMV-seronegative. The conserved cysteine and the conserved F or W are not part of the CDR3 here.

TRBJ1-2 | TRBV5-1 | ASSLVSGGDYGYT
TRBJ2-6 | TRBV23-1 | ASVGLTGTRGANVLT
TRBJ2-1 | TRBV4-2 | ASSPSTGTGYNEQF
TRBJ1-5 | TRBV7-8 | ASSLAGRGIDQPQH
TRBJ2-1 | TRBV6-5 | ASSSGTNSYNEQF
TRBJ2-7 | TRBV19 | ASSIDRGHYEQY
TRBJ2-7 | TRBV12-5 | ASGLPSSFSYEQY
TRBJ2-3 | TRBV14 | ASSPNPVGVGTDTQY
TRBJ2-7 | TRBV6-1 | ASSAGTGGYEQY
TRBJ2-7 | TRBV7-8 | ASSRDRGAYEQY